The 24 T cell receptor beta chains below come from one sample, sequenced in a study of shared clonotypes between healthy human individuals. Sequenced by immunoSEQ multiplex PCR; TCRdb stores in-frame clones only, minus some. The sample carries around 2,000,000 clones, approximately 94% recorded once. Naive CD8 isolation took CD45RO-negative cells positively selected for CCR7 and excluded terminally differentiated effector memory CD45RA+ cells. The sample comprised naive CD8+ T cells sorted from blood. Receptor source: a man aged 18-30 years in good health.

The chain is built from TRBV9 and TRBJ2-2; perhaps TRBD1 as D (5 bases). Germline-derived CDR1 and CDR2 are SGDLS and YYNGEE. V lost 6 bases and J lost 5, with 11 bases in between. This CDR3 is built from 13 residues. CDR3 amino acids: CASNDGQTGELFF. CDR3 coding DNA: TGTGCCAGCAACGACGGACAAACCGGGGAGCTGTTTTTT.

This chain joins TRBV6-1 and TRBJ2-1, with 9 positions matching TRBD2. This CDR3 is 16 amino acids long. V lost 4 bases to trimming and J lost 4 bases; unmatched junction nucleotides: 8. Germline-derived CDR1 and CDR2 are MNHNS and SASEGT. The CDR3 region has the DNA TGTGCCAGCAGTGTAATCCCAGCGGGAGGATACAATGAGCAGTTCTTC. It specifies CASSVIPAGGYNEQFF.

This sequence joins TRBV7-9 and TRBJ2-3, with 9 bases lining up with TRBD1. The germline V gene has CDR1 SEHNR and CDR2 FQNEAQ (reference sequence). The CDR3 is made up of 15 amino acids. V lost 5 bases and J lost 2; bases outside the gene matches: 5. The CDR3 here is CASSPSQGATDTQYF. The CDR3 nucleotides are TGTGCCAGCAGCCCATCACAGGGGGCCACAGATACGCAGTATTTT.

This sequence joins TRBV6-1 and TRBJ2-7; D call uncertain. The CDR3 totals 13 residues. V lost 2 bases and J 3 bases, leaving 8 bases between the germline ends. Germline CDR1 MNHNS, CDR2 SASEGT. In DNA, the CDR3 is TGTGCCAGCAGTGAAATAGGCTTCTACGAGCAGTACTTC. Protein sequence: CASSEIGFYEQYF.

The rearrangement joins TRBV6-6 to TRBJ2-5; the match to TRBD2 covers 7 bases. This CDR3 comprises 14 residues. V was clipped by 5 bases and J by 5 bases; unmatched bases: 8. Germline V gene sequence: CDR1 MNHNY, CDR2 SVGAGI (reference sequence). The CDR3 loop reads CASSTPGGRETQYF. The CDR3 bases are TGTGCCAGCAGTACCCCGGGGGGACGGGAGACCCAGTACTTC.

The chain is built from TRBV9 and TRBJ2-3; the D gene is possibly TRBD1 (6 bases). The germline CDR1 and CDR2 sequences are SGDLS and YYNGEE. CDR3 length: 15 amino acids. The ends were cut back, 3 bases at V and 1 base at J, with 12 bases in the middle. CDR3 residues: CASSGTSGGTDTQYF. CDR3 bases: TGTGCCAGCAGCGGAACATCAGGGGGCACAGATACGCAGTATTTT.

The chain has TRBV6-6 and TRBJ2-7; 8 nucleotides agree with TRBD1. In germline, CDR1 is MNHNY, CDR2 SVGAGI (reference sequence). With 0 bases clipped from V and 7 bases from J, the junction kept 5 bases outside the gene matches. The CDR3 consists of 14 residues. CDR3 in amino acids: CASSYSDRDNEQYF. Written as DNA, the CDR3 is TGTGCCAGCAGTTACTCGGACAGGGATAATGAGCAGTACTTC.

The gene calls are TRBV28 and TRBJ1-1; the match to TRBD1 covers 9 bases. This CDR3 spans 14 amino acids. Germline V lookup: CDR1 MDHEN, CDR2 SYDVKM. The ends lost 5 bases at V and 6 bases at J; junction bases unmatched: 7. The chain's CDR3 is CASSPTGGSAEAFF. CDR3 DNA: TGTGCCAGCAGTCCTACAGGGGGCAGCGCTGAAGCTTTCTTT.

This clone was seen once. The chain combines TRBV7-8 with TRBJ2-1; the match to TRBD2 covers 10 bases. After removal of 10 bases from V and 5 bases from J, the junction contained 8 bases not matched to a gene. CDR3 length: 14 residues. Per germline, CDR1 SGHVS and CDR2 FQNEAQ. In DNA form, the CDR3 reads TGTGCCAACACAGCGGGAGGGAACGACAATGAGCAGTTCTTC. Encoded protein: CANTAGGNDNEQFF. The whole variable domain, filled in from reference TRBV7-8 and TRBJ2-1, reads GAGVSQSPRYKVAKRGQDVALRCDPISGHVSLFWYQQALGQGPEFLTYFQNEAQLDKSGLPSDRFFAERPEGSVSTLKIQRTQQEDSAVYLCANTAGGNDNEQFFGPGTRLTVL.

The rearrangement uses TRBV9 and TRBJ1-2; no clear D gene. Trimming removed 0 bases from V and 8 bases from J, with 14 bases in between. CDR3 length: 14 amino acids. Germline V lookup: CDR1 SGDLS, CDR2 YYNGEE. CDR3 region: CASSVGAVLGGYTF. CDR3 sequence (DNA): TGTGCCAGCAGCGTAGGTGCGGTCCTGGGGGGCTACACCTTC.

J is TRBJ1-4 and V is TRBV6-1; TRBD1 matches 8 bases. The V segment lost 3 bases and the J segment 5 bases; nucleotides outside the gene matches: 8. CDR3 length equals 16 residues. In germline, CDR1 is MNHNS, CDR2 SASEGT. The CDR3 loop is CASSDGTGMLNEKLFF. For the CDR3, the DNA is TGTGCCAGCAGTGACGGGACAGGCATGTTAAATGAAAAACTGTTTTTT.

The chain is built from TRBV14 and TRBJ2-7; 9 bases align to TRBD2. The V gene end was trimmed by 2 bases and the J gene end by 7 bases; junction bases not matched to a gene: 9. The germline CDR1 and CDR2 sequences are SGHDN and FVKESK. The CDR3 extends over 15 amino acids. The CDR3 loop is CASSQLASGAREQYF. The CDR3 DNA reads TGTGCCAGCAGCCAACTAGCTAGCGGGGCCCGGGAGCAGTACTTC.

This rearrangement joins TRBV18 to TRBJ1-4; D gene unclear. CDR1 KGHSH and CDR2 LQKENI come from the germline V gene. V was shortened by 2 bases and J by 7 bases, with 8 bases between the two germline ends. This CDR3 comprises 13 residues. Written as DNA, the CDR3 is TGTGCCAGCTCACCAGTCCCTTTTGAAAAACTGTTTTTT. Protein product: CASSPVPFEKLFF. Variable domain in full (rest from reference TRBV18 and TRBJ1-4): NAGVMQNPRHLVRRRGQEARLRCSPMKGHSHVYWYRQLPEEGLKFMVYLQKENIIDESGMPKERFSAEFPKEGPSILRIQQVVRGDSAAYFCASSPVPFEKLFFGSGTQLSVL.

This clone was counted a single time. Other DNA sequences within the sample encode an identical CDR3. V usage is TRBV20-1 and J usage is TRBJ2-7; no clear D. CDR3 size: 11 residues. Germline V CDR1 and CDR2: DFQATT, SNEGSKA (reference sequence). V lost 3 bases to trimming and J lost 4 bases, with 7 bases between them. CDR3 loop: CSARVGYEQYF. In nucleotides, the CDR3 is TGCAGTGCTAGGGTCGGGTACGAGCAGTACTTC.

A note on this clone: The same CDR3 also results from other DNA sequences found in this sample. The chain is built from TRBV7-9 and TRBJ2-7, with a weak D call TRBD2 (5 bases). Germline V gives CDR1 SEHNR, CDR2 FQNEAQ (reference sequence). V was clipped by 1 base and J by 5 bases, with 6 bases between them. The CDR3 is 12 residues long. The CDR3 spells CASSLDGDEQYF. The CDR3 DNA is TGTGCCAGCAGCTTAGACGGGGACGAGCAGTACTTC.

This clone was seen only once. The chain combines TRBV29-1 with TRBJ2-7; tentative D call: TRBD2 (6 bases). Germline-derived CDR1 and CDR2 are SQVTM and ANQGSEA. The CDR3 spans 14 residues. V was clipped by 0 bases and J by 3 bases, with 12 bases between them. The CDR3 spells CSVEEGGRGYEQYF. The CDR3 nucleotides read TGCAGCGTTGAAGAAGGAGGGCGGGGCTACGAGCAGTACTTC.

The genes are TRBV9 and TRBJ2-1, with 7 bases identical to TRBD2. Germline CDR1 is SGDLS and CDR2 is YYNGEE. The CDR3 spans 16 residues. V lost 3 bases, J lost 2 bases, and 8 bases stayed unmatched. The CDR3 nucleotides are TGTGCCAGCAGCGCACAGAGCGGGGAGACCTACAATGAGCAGTTCTTC. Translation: CASSAQSGETYNEQFF.

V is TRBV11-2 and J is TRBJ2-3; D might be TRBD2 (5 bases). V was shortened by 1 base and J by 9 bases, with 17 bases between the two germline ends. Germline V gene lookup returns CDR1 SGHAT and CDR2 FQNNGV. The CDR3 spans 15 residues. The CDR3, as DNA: TGTGCCAGCAGCTTAGCCTTAGCGTCCCCCCTCACGCAGTATTTT. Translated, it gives CASSLALASPLTQYF.

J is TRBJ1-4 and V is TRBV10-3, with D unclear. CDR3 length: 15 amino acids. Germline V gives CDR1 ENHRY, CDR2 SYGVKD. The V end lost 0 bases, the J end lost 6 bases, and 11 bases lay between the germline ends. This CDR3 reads CAISESEGVDEKLFF. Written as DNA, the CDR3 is TGTGCCATCAGTGAGTCTGAGGGAGTAGATGAAAAACTGTTTTTT.

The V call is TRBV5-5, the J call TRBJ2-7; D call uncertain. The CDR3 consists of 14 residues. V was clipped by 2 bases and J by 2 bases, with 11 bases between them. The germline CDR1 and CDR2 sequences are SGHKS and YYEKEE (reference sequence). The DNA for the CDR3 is TGTGCCAGCAGCTTTTGGGCAGGCCCCTACGAGCAGTACTTC. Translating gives CASSFWAGPYEQYF.

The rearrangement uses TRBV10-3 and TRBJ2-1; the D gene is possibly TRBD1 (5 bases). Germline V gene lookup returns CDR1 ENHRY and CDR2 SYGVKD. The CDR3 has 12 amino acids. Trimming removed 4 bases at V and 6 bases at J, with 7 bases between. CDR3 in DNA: TGTGCCATCAGTGTGGACATCAATGAGCAGTTCTTC. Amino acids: CAISVDINEQFF.

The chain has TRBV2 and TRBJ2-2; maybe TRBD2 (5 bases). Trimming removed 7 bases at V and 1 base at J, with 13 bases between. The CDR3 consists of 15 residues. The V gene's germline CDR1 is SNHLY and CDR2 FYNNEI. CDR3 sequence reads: CASTHDGGNTGELFF. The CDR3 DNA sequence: TGTGCCAGCACCCACGACGGAGGGAACACCGGGGAGCTGTTTTTT.

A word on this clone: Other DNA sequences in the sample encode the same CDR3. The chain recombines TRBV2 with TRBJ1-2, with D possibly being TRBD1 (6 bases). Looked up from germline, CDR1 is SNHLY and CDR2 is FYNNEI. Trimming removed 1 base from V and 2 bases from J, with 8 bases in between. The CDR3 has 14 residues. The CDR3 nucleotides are TGTGCCAGCAGTGAAGGACAGGTGAACTATGGCTACACCTTC. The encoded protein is CASSEGQVNYGYTF.

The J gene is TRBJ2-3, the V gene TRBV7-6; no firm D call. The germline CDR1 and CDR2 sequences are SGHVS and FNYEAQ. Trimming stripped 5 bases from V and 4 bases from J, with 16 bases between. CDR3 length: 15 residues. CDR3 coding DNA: TGTGCCAGCAGCCTCGAAGGACCCAAATCAGATACGCAGTATTTT. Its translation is CASSLEGPKSDTQYF. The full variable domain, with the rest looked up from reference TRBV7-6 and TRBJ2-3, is GAGVSQSPRYKVTKRGQDVALRCDPISGHVSLYWYRQALGQGPEFLTYFNYEAQQDKSGLPNDRFSAERPEGSISTLTIQRTEQRDSAMYRCASSLEGPKSDTQYFGPGTRLTVL.